This T cell receptor beta chain originates from a study of T-cell memory formation after mild COVID-19. The CDR3 sequence is 14 residues long. With 7 bases clipped from V and 4 bases from J, the junction kept 6 bases outside the gene matches. CDR1 and CDR2 from the germline V gene are DFQATT and SNEGSKA (reference sequence). Researchers used 5'RACE with constant-segment primers to make TCR alpha and TCR beta cDNA libraries that carry sample barcodes and UMIs. TCRdb re-derived calls from the 5' RACE reads in MiXCR, one entry per CDR3 protein. Found here are approximately 570,000 distinct CDR3 sequences, more than 15% of them singletons; the top ten hold 12%.

The rearrangement links TRBV20-1 to TRBJ2-5; 13 positions agree with TRBD2. The sample comprised PBMCs or a T cell subset sorted from them (not recorded which). The receptor comes from an adult woman who had mild COVID-19 (a few samples of this study predate the infection). Cell type and time point are not known. The CDR3, as DNA: TGCAGTGTCAGAGGGACTAGCGGGGCAGAGACCCAGTACTTC. It encodes CSVRGTSGAETQYF.